This T cell receptor beta chain comes out of a study of glioma-infiltrating T cells. Study-wide findings and caveats: Non-neoplastic patients had below-expected tissue-blood divergence, while all gliomas exceeded expectation.

From germline, CDR1 is SNHLY and CDR2 FYNNEI. This CDR3 contains 9 residues. V lost 8 bases to trimming and J lost 6 bases, with 5 bases between them. Amplification of TCR alpha and beta CDR3 regions from RNA used iRepertoire nested multiplex PCR. TCRdb reanalysed the multiplex PCR reads using MiXCR and keeps one entry per CDR3 protein. The table lists approximately 93,000 distinct CDR3 sequences, 35% to 45% of them singletons. As to this clonotype: The target antigen is unknown. A much larger clonotype is one base distant, so this may be a read error.

What was sequenced was glioma tissue, nonneoplastic brain tissue, or PBMCs (not recorded which). V usage is TRBV2 and J usage is TRBJ2-7; the D is unclear. This receptor was obtained from a human donor with low-grade glioma or glioblastoma, undergoing nonglioma brain surgery, or in good health (not recorded which). The CDR3 here is CASGCEQYF. In nucleotides, the CDR3 is TGTGCCAGCGGATGCGAGCAGTACTTC.